The next 30 T cell receptor beta chains were all read from a single sample in a study of OX40 agonist ivuxolimab in advanced cancers. The repertoire was sequenced with immunoSEQ multiplex PCR; TCRdb's copy has only in-frame clones and lacks some. The data hold tens of thousands of clones, with about 83% observed a single time. The source material was CD4+ or CD8+ T cells sorted from blood, sampled in a trial of the OX40 agonist ivuxolimab. The receptors here all came from an adult with an advanced solid tumor such as melanoma, head and neck, liver or kidney cancer.

The J gene is TRBJ2-1, the V gene TRBV10-1; D unresolved. Deletions cut 1 base from V and 8 bases from J, with 12 bases between. CDR1 and CDR2 from the germline V gene are WNHNN and SYGVQD (reference sequence). CDR3 size: 14 residues. This chain's CDR3 is CASSEYPAGDEQFF. The CDR3 bases are TGCGCCAGCAGTGAGTACCCCGCAGGCGATGAGCAGTTCTTC.

The rearrangement links TRBV30 to TRBJ1-1; D ambiguous. Germline V gene data show CDR1 as GTSNPN and CDR2 as SVGIG (reference sequence). The CDR3 has 13 amino acids. V gave up 4 bases and J gave up 4 bases, with 13 bases separating them. CDR3 nucleotides: TGTGCCTGGAAGTTGGGGTTAGGCACTGAAGCTTTCTTT. It yields the protein CAWKLGLGTEAFF.

The V call is TRBV9, the J call TRBJ1-1; 7 bases fit TRBD1. Germline loops: CDR1 SGDLS, CDR2 YYNGEE. V dropped 3 bases and J dropped 5; count of bases not matched to a gene: 13. CDR3 length: 16 amino acids. The CDR3 region is CASSASRQGPSTEAFF. CDR3 DNA: TGTGCCAGCAGCGCCTCACGACAGGGACCCTCGACTGAAGCTTTCTTT.

The chain joins TRBV30 to TRBJ2-7; TRBD1 agrees at 8 bases. The CDR3 length is 12 residues. The germline V gene has CDR1 GTSNPN and CDR2 SVGIG (reference sequence). V dropped 2 bases and J dropped 7; count of bases not matched to a gene: 4. The CDR3 sequence is CAWSPRGREQYF. The CDR3, as DNA: TGTGCCTGGAGTCCCAGGGGGCGTGAGCAGTACTTC.

The chain couples TRBV6-6 to TRBJ2-1, with 12 positions matching TRBD2. The V segment lost 4 bases and the J segment 5 bases; nucleotides outside the gene matches: 6. Germline CDR1 is MNHNY and CDR2 is SVGAGI (reference sequence). This CDR3 spans 16 amino acids. The CDR3 is CASSSASGRADNEQFF. CDR3 in DNA: TGTGCCAGCAGTTCCGCTAGCGGGAGGGCCGACAATGAGCAGTTCTTC.

V is TRBV27 and J is TRBJ1-2, with D possibly being TRBD1 (6 bases). V was cut by 5 bases and J by 8 bases, with 12 bases left in between. Germline CDR1 reads MNHEY; CDR2 reads SMNVEV (reference sequence). This CDR3 has 12 amino acids. For the CDR3, the DNA is TGTGCCAGCAGTCCCAAGGGGGAGGGCTACACCTTC. It codes for CASSPKGEGYTF.

The chain has TRBV28 and TRBJ2-5, with D possibly matching TRBD1 (5 bases). This CDR3 spans 13 amino acids. In germline, CDR1 is MDHEN, CDR2 SYDVKM. The V end was cut by 10 bases, the J end by 1 base, with 13 bases between. CDR3 in amino acids: CATRWGLQETQYF. CDR3 coding DNA: TGTGCCACCCGGTGGGGCCTCCAAGAGACCCAGTACTTC. Full variable domain (remainder filled in from reference TRBV28 and TRBJ2-5): DVKVTQSSRYLVKRTGEKVFLECVQDMDHENMFWYRQDPGLGLRLIYFSYDVKMKEKGDIPEGYSVSREKKERFSLILESASTNQTSMYLCATRWGLQETQYFGPGTRLLVL.

The chain joins TRBV9 to TRBJ1-5; 7 nucleotides line up with TRBD1. Trimming took 0 bases from V and 6 from J; bases not matched to a gene: 3. The CDR3 loop spans 14 amino acids. Germline V gene data show CDR1 as SGDLS and CDR2 as YYNGEE. CDR3 loop: CASSVGGDSQPQHF. CDR3 DNA: TGTGCCAGCAGCGTAGGAGGGGACAGTCAGCCCCAGCATTTT.

The chain employs TRBV9 and TRBJ2-3, with 11 bases identical to TRBD2. V lost 2 bases and J lost 2; bases outside the gene matches: 10. This CDR3 has 18 residues. The germline V gene encodes CDR1 SGDLS and CDR2 YYNGEE. CDR3 residues: CASSVSRTSGGPTDTQYF. The CDR3 DNA sequence: TGTGCCAGCAGCGTGAGTAGAACTAGCGGGGGCCCCACAGATACGCAGTATTTT.

V is TRBV2 and J is TRBJ2-1, with TRBD2 matching over 10 bases. This CDR3 has 15 residues. Trimming cost V 4 bases and J 2 bases; bases outside gene matches: 2. Germline assignment: CDR1 SNHLY and CDR2 FYNNEI. CDR3 sequence (DNA): TGTGCCAGCAGTGCTAGCGGGAGAACCTACAATGAGCAGTTCTTC. Its protein product is CASSASGRTYNEQFF.

The chain links TRBV7-9 to TRBJ2-5, with 7 positions matching TRBD2. The junction had 7 bases not matched to a gene; V was cut back by 5 bases and J by 1 base. The germline CDR1 and CDR2 sequences are SEHNR and FQNEAQ (reference sequence). The CDR3 loop spans 15 amino acids. CDR3 region: CASSPPGGSQETQYF. CDR3 in DNA: TGTGCCAGCAGCCCACCGGGCGGGAGCCAAGAGACCCAGTACTTC.

V and J are TRBV19 and TRBJ2-1; D not resolved. Trimming stripped 6 bases from V and 4 bases from J, with 16 bases between. Germline loops: CDR1 LNHDA, CDR2 SQIVND (reference sequence). The CDR3 totals 15 residues. The CDR3 sequence is CASSIAPGSYNEQFF. The DNA of the CDR3 is TGTGCCAGTAGCATCGCTCCGGGTTCGTACAATGAGCAGTTCTTC.

Only one count was recorded for this clone. The chain's CDR3 is CASSPSGAYGYTF. The CDR3 DNA reads as TGTGCCAGCAGCCCGTCGGGAGCCTATGGCTACACCTTC. The chain joins TRBV27 to TRBJ1-2; D unresolved. The CDR3 runs 13 residues. The V and J ends lost 6 bases and 4 bases respectively, with 12 bases between them. CDR1 and CDR2 (germline): MNHEY, SMNVEV (reference sequence).

The chain combines TRBV11-2 with TRBJ1-4; possible D gene TRBD1, 5 bases. This CDR3 is 17 amino acids long. Trimming cost V 4 bases and J 7 bases, with 22 bases left between them. From germline, CDR1 is SGHAT and CDR2 FQNNGV. The CDR3 DNA reads as TGTGCCAGCAGCTCCAGTGGGGGGGAAGTTATGGGTGAAAAACTGTTTTTT. Translated, it gives CASSSSGGEVMGEKLFF.

The CDR3 sequence is CANPTGAPLAGNTIYF. The CDR3 DNA follows: TGTGCCAACCCGACAGGGGCCCCTTTAGCTGGAAACACCATATATTTT. The V and J genes are TRBV27 and TRBJ1-3, with 8 bases fitting TRBD1. CDR1 and CDR2 from the germline V gene are MNHEY and SMNVEV (reference sequence). J was trimmed by 2 bases and V by 10 bases; bases with no gene match: 13. The CDR3 extends over 16 amino acids.

The chain uses TRBV9 and TRBJ1-1, with D unresolved. V dropped 4 bases and J dropped 5 bases, with 12 bases sitting between them. This CDR3 region has 13 residues. CDR1 SGDLS and CDR2 YYNGEE come from the germline V gene. The DNA of the CDR3 is TGTGCCAGCAGCCCCGGGATGTTTACTGAAGCTTTCTTT. This encodes CASSPGMFTEAFF.

The gene calls are TRBV28 and TRBJ2-1, with 11 bases lining up with TRBD2. Germline values: CDR1 MDHEN, CDR2 SYDVKM. The CDR3 sequence is 17 residues long. V was clipped by 5 bases and J by 4 bases; unmatched bases: 10. The DNA for the CDR3 is TGTGCCAGCAGTCGGGACCATAGCGGGAGGGCGTACAATGAGCAGTTCTTC. It translates to CASSRDHSGRAYNEQFF.

V gene TRBV2 combines with J gene TRBJ1-3, with a possible D match to TRBD1 (5 bases). CDR1 and CDR2 from the germline V gene are SNHLY and FYNNEI. Trimming pared 7 bases from V and 1 base from J, leaving 17 bases between. This CDR3 is 16 amino acids long. This CDR3 reads CASTEGPGSSGNTIYF. The CDR3 coding sequence is TGTGCCAGCACCGAGGGGCCAGGGTCATCTGGAAACACCATATATTTT.

This clone was recorded only once. V is TRBV5-1 and J is TRBJ2-7; D uncertain. There are 13 residues in the CDR3. The germline V gene has CDR1 SGHRS and CDR2 YFSETQ. With 0 bases removed from V and 7 bases from J, the gap between germline ends came to 11 bases. CDR3 DNA sequence: TGCGCCAGCAGCTTGGGGGGAATACAGGAGCAGTACTTC. This sequence encodes CASSLGGIQEQYF.

The gene calls are TRBV27 and TRBJ2-7; 14 bases map to TRBD2. The V and J ends lost 3 bases and 7 bases, in that order; junction bases with no gene match: 5. There are 15 residues in the CDR3. Germline loops: CDR1 MNHEY, CDR2 SMNVEV (reference sequence). The chain's CDR3 is CASSFAGTSGSEQYF. The DNA of the CDR3 is TGTGCCAGCAGTTTTGCCGGGACTAGCGGGAGTGAGCAGTACTTC.

The V call is TRBV19, the J call TRBJ2-2; 7 bases match TRBD1. Trimming at V came to 5 bases and at J to 5 bases, leaving 5 bases not matched to a gene. The CDR3 loop spans 14 amino acids. Germline loops: CDR1 LNHDA, CDR2 SQIVND (reference sequence). CDR3 nucleotide sequence: TGTGCCAGTAGTTGGACAGGTTCAACCGGGGAGCTGTTTTTT. Residues: CASSWTGSTGELFF.

The chain carries TRBV28 and TRBJ2-3, with D possibly matching TRBD1 (6 bases). Trimming left V 5 bases short and J 0 bases short, with 15 bases between. The CDR3 extends over 16 amino acids. Per germline, CDR1 MDHEN and CDR2 SYDVKM. CDR3 nucleotide sequence: TGTGCCAGCAGTCAGAGACAGGACACTAGCACAGATACGCAGTATTTT. Protein: CASSQRQDTSTDTQYF.

V gene TRBV5-6 combines with J gene TRBJ2-7; TRBD2 matches 8 bases. V lost 0 bases and J lost 2; bases outside the gene matches: 4. Germline CDR1 reads SGHDT; CDR2 reads YYEEEE. The CDR3 spans 15 residues. The CDR3: CASSLGGGIPYEQYF. The CDR3 bases are TGTGCCAGCAGCTTGGGCGGGGGGATCCCCTACGAGCAGTACTTC. Looking up the rest from reference TRBV5-6 and TRBJ2-7 gives the full variable domain: DAGVTQSPTHLIKTRGQQVTLRCSPKSGHDTVSWYQQALGQGPQFIFQYYEEEERQRGNFPDRFSGHQFPNYSSELNVNALLLGDSALYLCASSLGGGIPYEQYFGPGTRLTVT.

The rearrangement uses TRBV2 and TRBJ2-5; D gene uncertain. The CDR3 is made up of 14 amino acids. Germline CDR1 reads SNHLY; CDR2 reads FYNNEI. V gave up 2 bases and J gave up 1 base, with 8 bases separating them. CDR3: CASSEWVAQETQYF. Here the CDR3 DNA reads TGTGCCAGCAGTGAATGGGTGGCCCAAGAGACCCAGTACTTC.

The gene calls are TRBV9 and TRBJ2-7; 10 positions agree with TRBD1. CDR3 length: 14 residues. J was trimmed by 5 bases and V by 1 base; bases with no gene match: 3. Germline values: CDR1 SGDLS, CDR2 YYNGEE. DNA of the CDR3: TGTGCCAGCAGCGTATGGGACAGGGGAGACGAGCAGTACTTC. This sequence encodes CASSVWDRGDEQYF. Full variable domain (missing parts from reference TRBV9 and TRBJ2-7): DSGVTQTPKHLITATGQRVTLRCSPRSGDLSVYWYQQSLDQGLQFLIQYYNGEERAKGNILERFSAQQFPDLHSELNLSSLELGDSALYFCASSVWDRGDEQYFGPGTRLTVT.

As regards this clone: Given a far larger clone just one base away, this is likely a sequencing read error. The CDR3 loop reads CASSVQGYSNQPQHF. CDR3 DNA: TGTGCCAGCAGCGTACAGGGGTATAGCAATCAGCCCCAGCATTTT. The chain couples TRBV4-2 to TRBJ1-5; 7 bases are a match to TRBD1. The germline gives CDR1 LGHNA, CDR2 YNFKEQ. V gave up 5 bases and J gave up 0 bases; unmatched junction bases: 4. This CDR3 has 15 residues.

The rearrangement uses TRBV19 and TRBJ2-1; D is unresolved. Per germline, CDR1 LNHDA and CDR2 SQIVND (reference sequence). V was cut by 2 bases and J by 0 bases, with 8 bases left in between. CDR3 length equals 15 residues. CDR3 protein: CASSIILSSYNEQFF. The CDR3 DNA reads TGTGCCAGTAGTATAATATTAAGCTCCTACAATGAGCAGTTCTTC.

The chain has TRBV25-1 and TRBJ2-7; D remains unclear. The CDR3 extends over 14 amino acids. From germline, CDR1 is MGHDK and CDR2 SYGVNS. Trimming stripped 1 base from V and 2 bases from J, with 9 bases between. The CDR3 DNA reads TGTGCCAGCAGTGAATCCGGCGGAACCTACGAGCAGTACTTC. Protein: CASSESGGTYEQYF.

The chain is built from TRBV25-1 and TRBJ1-1; D unclear. Trimming shortened V by 3 bases and J by 0 bases, and 5 bases separated the two germline ends. Germline CDR1 reads MGHDK; CDR2 reads SYGVNS. This CDR3 is 13 amino acids long. CDR3 region: CASSEGLNTEAFF. The CDR3 nucleotides read TGTGCCAGCAGTGAGGGCCTGAACACTGAAGCTTTCTTT.

J is TRBJ2-3 and V is TRBV6-6; D is uncertain. V dropped 4 bases and J dropped 2 bases, with 10 bases sitting between them. The CDR3 runs 14 residues. CDR1 MNHNY and CDR2 SVGAGI come from the germline V gene (reference sequence). The CDR3 bases are TGTGCCAGCAGTTCGGACGCCCCCACAGATACGCAGTATTTT. Its translation is CASSSDAPTDTQYF.